A selection of T cell receptor beta chains follows, all from one sample in a study of blood T cells in healthy people across ages. In TCRdb, the 5' RACE reads were re-called with MiXCR into one record per CDR3 protein. The data show just over 800,000 distinct CDR3 sequences, around 68% seen once. The sample taken for sequencing was blood. All receptors come from a man aged 25 to 45 in good health. Both conserved end residues are part of each CDR3. The D gene is left open where the match is weak. Size values are once, few and many counts, or a class for expanded clones, and some rows have none.

j_call v_call clone_size d_call cdr3_aa cdr3_nt
TRBJ2-1 TRBV3-1 few . CASSKPPGPGNEQFF TGTGCCAGCAGCAAGCCGCCGGGCCCCGGGAATGAGCAGTTCTTC
TRBJ2-6 TRBV10-3 few TRBD2 CAIKGEGGANVLTF TGTGCCATCAAAGGGGAGGGTGGGGCCAACGTCCTGACTTTC
TRBJ2-7 TRBV4-3 . . CASSQRVGEQYF TGCGCCAGCAGCCAAAGGGTTGGGGAGCAGTACTTC
TRBJ1-2 TRBV6-1 . . CASSPPRRVGYTF TGTGCCAGCAGCCCCCCCCGCAGGGTTGGCTACACCTTC
TRBJ2-1 TRBV6-5 . . CASSYSYLPGSFPHNEQFF TGTGCCAGCAGTTACTCCTACCTCCCGGGCAGCTTCCCCCACAATGAGCAGTTCTTC
TRBJ1-1 TRBV11-1 . . CASSWQGNSMNTEAFF TGTGCCAGCAGCTGGCAGGGCAATTCTATGAACACTGAAGCTTTCTTT
TRBJ2-5 TRBV20-1 few . CSARPWGTLMETQYF TGCAGTGCTAGACCATGGGGCACGTTGATGGAGACCCAGTACTTC
TRBJ2-3 TRBV29-1 . . CSVETHTLTDTQYF TGCAGCGTTGAAACCCACACCCTCACAGATACGCAGTATTTT
TRBJ2-1 TRBV2 . . CASSGGQIDNEQFF TGTGCCAGCAGTGGGGGGCAGATCGACAATGAGCAGTTCTTC
TRBJ2-5 TRBV7-2 . . CASSRSDGETQYF TGTGCCAGCAGCCGATCGGACGGAGAGACCCAGTACTTC
TRBJ2-2 TRBV10-3 once . CAISRTGELFF TGTGCCATCAGTCGCACCGGGGAGCTGTTTTTT
TRBJ2-7 TRBV20-1 . TRBD1 CSALVGQGMREQYF TGCAGTGCTCTCGTTGGACAGGGGATGCGCGAGCAGTACTTC
TRBJ2-7 TRBV20-1 . . CSAREGLGASYEQYF TGCAGTGCTAGAGAAGGTCTTGGTGCCTCCTACGAGCAGTACTTC
TRBJ2-7 TRBV2 . . CASSEVEQYF TGTGCCAGCAGTGAGGTCGAGCAGTACTTC
TRBJ2-7 TRBV5-1 . TRBD2 CTNSLSGGPEEQYF TGCACCAACAGCTTAAGCGGGGGACCAGAAGAGCAGTACTTC
TRBJ2-7 TRBV7-6 . . CASSVDRQERQYF TGTGCCAGCAGCGTAGACAGGCAGGAACGGCAGTACTTC
TRBJ2-1 TRBV12-3/TRBV12-4 once . CASSLIWGNYNEQFF TGTGCCAGCAGTTTGATCTGGGGTAACTACAATGAGCAGTTCTTC
TRBJ2-7 TRBV20-1 . . CSATGPAREEQYF TGCAGTGCTACTGGACCGGCCAGGGAGGAGCAGTACTTC
TRBJ2-7 TRBV12-3/TRBV12-4 . . CASSRWADPQYF TGTGCCAGCAGTAGGTGGGCCGACCCGCAGTACTTC
TRBJ2-7 TRBV3-1 . . CASSPTWADYEQYF TGTGCCAGCAGCCCAACCTGGGCTGATTACGAGCAGTACTTC
TRBJ1-2 TRBV20-1 . . CSWAGSNYGYTF TGCAGTTGGGCAGGGTCTAACTATGGCTACACCTTC
TRBJ2-3 TRBV29-1 . TRBD1 CSMGQGGNTDTQYF TGCAGCATGGGACAGGGCGGAAACACAGATACGCAGTATTTT
TRBJ2-1 TRBV29-1 . TRBD1 CSVDRRDRRDNEQFF TGCAGCGTTGACCGGCGGGACAGGAGAGACAATGAGCAGTTCTTC
TRBJ2-1 TRBV7-3 . TRBD2 CASRQGLAAREQFF TGTGCCAGCCGCCAGGGACTAGCGGCCCGGGAGCAGTTCTTC
TRBJ2-7 TRBV3-1 . . CASSPTEGPPHEQYF TGTGCCAGCAGCCCTACTGAGGGGCCCCCCCACGAGCAGTACTTC
TRBJ2-3 TRBV6-5 . . CASSYERGTDTQYF TGTGCCAGCAGTTACGAAAGGGGCACAGATACGCAGTATTTT
TRBJ1-5 TRBV20-1 . TRBD1 CSARVAGQGVFSNQPQHF TGCAGTGCTAGAGTAGCCGGACAGGGGGTTTTTAGCAATCAGCCCCAGCATTTT
TRBJ2-7 TRBV6-2/TRBV6-3 . . CASTLGSSYEQYF TGTGCCAGCACTTTAGGGAGTTCCTACGAGCAGTACTTC
TRBJ2-1 TRBV3-1 . . CASSRTSRGNEQFF TGTGCCAGCAGCCGGACGAGCCGTGGGAATGAGCAGTTCTTC
TRBJ2-3 TRBV28 many . CASSLSPGLGGVTDTQYF TGTGCCAGCAGTTTATCACCGGGACTTGGGGGCGTCACAGATACGCAGTATTTT
TRBJ2-1 TRBV7-2 . . CASSLKGGYNEQFF TGTGCCAGCAGCCTTAAAGGGGGCTACAATGAGCAGTTCTTC
TRBJ2-7 TRBV9 . TRBD1 CASSAGTGGYYEQYF TGTGCCAGCAGCGCCGGGACAGGGGGTTACTACGAGCAGTACTTC
TRBJ2-1 TRBV29-1 few TRBD2 CSVLSGGWNEQFF TGCAGCGTCCTCAGCGGGGGCTGGAATGAGCAGTTCTTC
TRBJ2-5 TRBV20-1 few . CSASLVGETQYF TGCAGTGCTAGCTTGGTAGGGGAGACCCAGTACTTC
TRBJ2-1 TRBV6-2/TRBV6-3 . . CASSDTSSYNEQFF TGTGCCAGCAGCGACACAAGCTCCTACAATGAGCAGTTCTTC